This note documents a single TCR beta chain sequence. It has no known antigen specificity. No base-level quality is on record; no much larger clone is a single base apart. The CDR3 regions of human TCRbeta chains were subjected to immunosequencing. The authors processed their data as follows. TCRs in the repertoires were matched against a reference library of SARS-CoV-2-specific TCRs that had been generated with the MIRA antigen-specificity platform. Breadth meant the fraction of unique TCRs that were SARS-CoV-2-associated, whereas depth meant the fraction of total T cells that were SARS-CoV-2-associated. Using the MIRA data, each spike-specific TCR was assigned both to the spike region to which the TCR was reactive and to a CD4 or CD8 class. Log10-transformed breadth and depth values were compared by one-way ANOVA with Sidak's multiple comparisons tests. This immuneACCESS table, as held by TCRdb, lists in-frame sequences with V and J called but not all clones. Of the missing ones, under half trace to an unresolved V gene in checked studies; the others have no known cause. V and J calls plus clone size are reproduced from that table; the DNA served to infer D and trimming. The sample table shows 150,000 to 200,000 clones, and approximately 92% are seen once. The ten most abundant clones make up 10% of the sample.

The data were obtained in a study of T cell responses to AZD1222 COVID-19 vaccine (dated by TCRdb to the early 2020s). As for the study more broadly: AZD1222 recipients whose second dose came at about 4 weeks and those whose second dose came at about 12 weeks were combined into one group, since spike-specific TCR depth and breadth did not differ between the two schedules. TCR sequencing was performed for about 250 trial participants, of whom 200 to 210 were given two doses of AZD1222 and approximately 25 were given two doses of MenACWY control vaccine. Trial participants were enrolled into age subgroups of 18-55, 56-69 and 70-plus years, which contained around 150, 29 and 61 TCR-sequenced participants, respectively.

Explained via the paper, the time point label denotes: baseline before first vaccination. Vaccinee samples were obtained from the UK trials COV001 and COV002, which included a single-blind randomized controlled phase 2/3 trial of AZD1222 (ChAdOx1 nCoV-19) in healthy adults. Trial participant PBMC samples were collected at day 0 and day 28 after the second dose for TCRbeta chain sequencing. What the work shows at the level of the full study, not this receptor alone: The 56-69-year group was small, and its depth increase did not reach significance, likely because of low power. Spike-specific TCR breadth and depth rose significantly after two AZD1222 doses compared with day 0 and with MenACWY recipients. Reportedly, almost half of the unique spike-specific TCRs recognized epitopes lying outside the regions that are mutated in the B.1.351 and B.1.1.7 variants. No day 14 peak-response samples were available, so repertoires were characterized only after the peak T cell response. The whole spike protein was spanned by vaccine-associated CD4 TCRs, and dominant responses were seen in regions 160-218 and 743-854. Participants were mostly white British and included more females than males, and it was suggested by the authors that clonal diversity may have been underestimated. Conclusions about previously exposed vaccinees were limited because only six AZD1222 recipients were SARS-CoV-2 seropositive at baseline.

This specimen was peripheral blood, taken on day 0 of AZD1222 vaccination. This clonotype was obtained from an adult in good health.

The CDR3 in this case is CASSSGLTYEQYF. The DNA sequence reads TGTGCCAGCAGTTCGGGACTCACCTACGAGCAGTACTTC. This sequence uses TRBV6-5 and TRBJ2-7; a weak D assignment points to TRBD2 (6 bases agree). The CDR3 runs 13 residues from the cysteine to the phenylalanine. Only CDR3 DNA remains: 39 bases, in frame from the first base. A distance of 9 bases separates the germline ends of V and J, which lose 4 bases and 2 bases respectively. Sequences MNHEY (CDR1) and SVGAGI (CDR2) are obtained from the germline V gene.